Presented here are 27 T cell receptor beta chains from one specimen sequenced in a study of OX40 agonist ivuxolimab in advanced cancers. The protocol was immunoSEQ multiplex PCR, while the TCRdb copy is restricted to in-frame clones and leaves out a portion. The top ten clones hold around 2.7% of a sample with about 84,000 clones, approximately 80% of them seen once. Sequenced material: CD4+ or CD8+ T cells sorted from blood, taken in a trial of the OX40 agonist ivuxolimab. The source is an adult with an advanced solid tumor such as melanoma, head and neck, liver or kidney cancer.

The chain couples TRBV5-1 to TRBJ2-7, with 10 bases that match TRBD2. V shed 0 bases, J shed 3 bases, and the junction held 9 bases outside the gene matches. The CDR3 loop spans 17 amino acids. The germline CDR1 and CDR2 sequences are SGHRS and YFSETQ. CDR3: CASSLGASSGGNYEQYF. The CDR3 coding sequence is TGCGCCAGCAGCTTGGGCGCAAGTAGCGGGGGGAACTACGAGCAGTACTTC.

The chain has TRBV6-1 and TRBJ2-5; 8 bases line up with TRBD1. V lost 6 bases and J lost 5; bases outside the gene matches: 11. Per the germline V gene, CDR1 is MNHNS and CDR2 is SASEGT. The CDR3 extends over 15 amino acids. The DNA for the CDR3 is TGTGCCAGCAGCCGCATTACAGGGGGTCGGGAGACCCAGTACTTC. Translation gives CASSRITGGRETQYF.

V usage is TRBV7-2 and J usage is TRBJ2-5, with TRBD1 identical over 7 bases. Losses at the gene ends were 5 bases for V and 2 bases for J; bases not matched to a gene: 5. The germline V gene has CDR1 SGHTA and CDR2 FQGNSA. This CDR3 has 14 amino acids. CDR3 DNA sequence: TGTGCCAGCAGCACCGGGACAGTACAAGAGACCCAGTACTTC. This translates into CASSTGTVQETQYF.

The CDR3: CASSLEAGEQYF. As DNA, the CDR3 is TGCGCCAGCAGCTTGGAGGCGGGTGAGCAGTACTTC. The chain carries TRBV5-1 and TRBJ2-7, with a weak D call TRBD2 (5 bases). V shed 0 bases and J shed 7 bases, with 8 bases lying between them. CDR1 SGHRS and CDR2 YFSETQ come from the germline V gene. This CDR3 is 12 amino acids long.

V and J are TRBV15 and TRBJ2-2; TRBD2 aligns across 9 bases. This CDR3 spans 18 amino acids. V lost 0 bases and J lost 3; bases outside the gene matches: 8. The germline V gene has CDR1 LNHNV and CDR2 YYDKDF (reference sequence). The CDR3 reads CATSRDGGGGADTGELFF. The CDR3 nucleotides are TGTGCCACCAGCAGAGATGGGGGCGGGGGGGCCGACACCGGGGAGCTGTTTTTT.

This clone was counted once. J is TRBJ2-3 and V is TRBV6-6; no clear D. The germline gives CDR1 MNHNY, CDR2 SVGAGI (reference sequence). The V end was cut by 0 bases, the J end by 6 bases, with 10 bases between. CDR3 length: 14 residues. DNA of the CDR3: TGTGCCAGCAGTTACTCCCTATTTTGGGATACGCAGTATTTT. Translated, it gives CASSYSLFWDTQYF.

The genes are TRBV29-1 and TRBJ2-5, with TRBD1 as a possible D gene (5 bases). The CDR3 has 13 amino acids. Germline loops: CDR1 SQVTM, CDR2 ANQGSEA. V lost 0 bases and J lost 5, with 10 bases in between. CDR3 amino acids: CSVEDPGIETQYF. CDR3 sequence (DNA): TGCAGCGTTGAAGATCCAGGGATTGAGACCCAGTACTTC.

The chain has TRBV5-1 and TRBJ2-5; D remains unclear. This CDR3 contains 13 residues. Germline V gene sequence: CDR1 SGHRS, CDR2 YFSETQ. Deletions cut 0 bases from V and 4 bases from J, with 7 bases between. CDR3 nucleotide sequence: TGCGCCAGCAGCTTGGATTGGGGAGAGACCCAGTACTTC. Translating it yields CASSLDWGETQYF.

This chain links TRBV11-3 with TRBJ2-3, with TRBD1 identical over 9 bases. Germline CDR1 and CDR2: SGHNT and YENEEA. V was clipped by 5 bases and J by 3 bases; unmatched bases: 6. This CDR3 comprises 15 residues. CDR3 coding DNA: TGTGCCAGCAGCCGGACAGGGGATATGACAGATACGCAGTATTTT. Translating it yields CASSRTGDMTDTQYF.

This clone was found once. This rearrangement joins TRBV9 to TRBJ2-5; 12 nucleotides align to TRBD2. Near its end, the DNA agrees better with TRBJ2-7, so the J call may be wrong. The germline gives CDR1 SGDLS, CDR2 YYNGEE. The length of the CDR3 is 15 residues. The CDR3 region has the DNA TGTGCCAGCAGCGTAGGAGGGACTAGCGGGTACGAGCAGTACTTC. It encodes CASSVGGTSGYEQYF.

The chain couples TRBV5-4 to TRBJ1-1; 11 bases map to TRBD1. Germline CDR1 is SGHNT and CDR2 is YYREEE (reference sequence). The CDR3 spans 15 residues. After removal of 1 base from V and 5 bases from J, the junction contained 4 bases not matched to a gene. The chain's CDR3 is CASSLPGQGGTEAFF. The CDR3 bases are TGTGCCAGCAGCTTGCCGGGACAGGGGGGGACTGAAGCTTTCTTT.

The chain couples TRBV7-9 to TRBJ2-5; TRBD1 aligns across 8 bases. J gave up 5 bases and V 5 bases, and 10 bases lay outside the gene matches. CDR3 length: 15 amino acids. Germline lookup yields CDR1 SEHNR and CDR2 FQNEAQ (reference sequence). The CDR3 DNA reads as TGTGCCAGCAGCCATGGGGCGACAGGGGCGGAGACCCAGTACTTC. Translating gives CASSHGATGAETQYF. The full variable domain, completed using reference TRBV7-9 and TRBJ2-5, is DTGVSQNPRHKITKRGQNVTFRCDPISEHNRLYWYRQTLGQGPEFLTYFQNEAQLEKSRLLSDRFSAERPKGSFSTLEIQRTEQGDSAMYLCASSHGATGAETQYFGPGTRLLVL.

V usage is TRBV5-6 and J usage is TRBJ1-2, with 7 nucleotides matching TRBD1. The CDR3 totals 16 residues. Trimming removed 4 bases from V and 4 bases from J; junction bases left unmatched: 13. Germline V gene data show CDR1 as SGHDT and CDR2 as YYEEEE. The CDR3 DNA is TGTGCCAGCAGCCGACGTACTACAGGGGAAGCCTATGGCTACACCTTC. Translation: CASSRRTTGEAYGYTF.

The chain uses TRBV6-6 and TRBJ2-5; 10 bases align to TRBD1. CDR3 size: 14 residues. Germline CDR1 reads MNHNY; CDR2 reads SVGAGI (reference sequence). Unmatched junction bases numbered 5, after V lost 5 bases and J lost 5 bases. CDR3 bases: TGTGCCAGCAGTCCCGGGACAGGGGATGAGACCCAGTACTTC. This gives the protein CASSPGTGDETQYF.

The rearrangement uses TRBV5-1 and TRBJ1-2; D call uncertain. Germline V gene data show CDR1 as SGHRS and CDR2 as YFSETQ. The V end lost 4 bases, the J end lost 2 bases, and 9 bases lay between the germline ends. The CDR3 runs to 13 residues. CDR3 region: CASSEARNYGYTF. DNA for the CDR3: TGCGCCAGCAGCGAGGCGAGGAACTATGGCTACACCTTC.

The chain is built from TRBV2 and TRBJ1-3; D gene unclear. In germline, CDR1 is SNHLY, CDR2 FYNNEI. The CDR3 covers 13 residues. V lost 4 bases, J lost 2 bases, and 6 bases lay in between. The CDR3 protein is CASSAYTGNTIYF. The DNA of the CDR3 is TGTGCCAGCAGTGCCTACACTGGAAACACCATATATTTT.

As DNA, the CDR3 is TGTGCCATCAGTGAGAGACAGGACACGAGCTCCTACAATGAGCAGTTCTTC. This sequence encodes CAISERQDTSSYNEQFF. J is TRBJ2-1 and V is TRBV10-3; D possibly corresponds to TRBD1 (6 bases). Trimming took off 2 bases at V and 0 bases at J, with 14 bases between the two ends. The CDR3 is 17 residues long. The germline gives CDR1 ENHRY, CDR2 SYGVKD.

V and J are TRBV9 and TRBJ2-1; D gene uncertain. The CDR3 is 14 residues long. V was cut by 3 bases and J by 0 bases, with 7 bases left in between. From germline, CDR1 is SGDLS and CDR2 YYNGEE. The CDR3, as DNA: TGTGCCAGCAGCGCCACGTACTCCTACAATGAGCAGTTCTTC. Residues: CASSATYSYNEQFF.

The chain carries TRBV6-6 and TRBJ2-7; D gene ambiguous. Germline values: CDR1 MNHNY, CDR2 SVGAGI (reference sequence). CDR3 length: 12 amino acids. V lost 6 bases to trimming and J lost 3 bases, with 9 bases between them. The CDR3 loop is CASSTGNYEQYV. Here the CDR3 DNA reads TGTGCCAGCAGCACTGGGAACTACGAGCAGTACGTC.

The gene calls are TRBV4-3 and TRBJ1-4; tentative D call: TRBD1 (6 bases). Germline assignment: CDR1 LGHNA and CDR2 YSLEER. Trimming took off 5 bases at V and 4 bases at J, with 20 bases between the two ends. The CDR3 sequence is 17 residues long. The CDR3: CASSARVGGQSNEKLFF. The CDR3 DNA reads TGCGCCAGCAGCGCAAGGGTTGGGGGGCAAAGTAATGAAAAACTGTTTTTT.

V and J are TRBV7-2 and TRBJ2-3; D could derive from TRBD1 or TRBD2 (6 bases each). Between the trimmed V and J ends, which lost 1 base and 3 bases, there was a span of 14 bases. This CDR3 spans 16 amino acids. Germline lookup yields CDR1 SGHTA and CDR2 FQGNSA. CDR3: CASSLGPGGGTDTQYF. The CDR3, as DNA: TGTGCCAGCAGCTTAGGGCCCGGAGGGGGGACAGATACGCAGTATTTT.

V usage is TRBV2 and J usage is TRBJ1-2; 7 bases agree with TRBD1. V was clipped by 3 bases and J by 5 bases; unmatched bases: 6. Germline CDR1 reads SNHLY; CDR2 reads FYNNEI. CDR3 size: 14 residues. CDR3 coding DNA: TGTGCCAGCAGTGAGAGGGGGACAGTTTATGGCTACACCTTC. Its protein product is CASSERGTVYGYTF. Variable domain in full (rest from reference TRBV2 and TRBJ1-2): EPEVTQTPSHQVTQMGQEVILRCVPISNHLYFYWYRQILGQKVEFLVSFYNNEISEKSEIFDDQFSVERPDGSNFTLKIRSTKLEDSAMYFCASSERGTVYGYTFGSGTRLTVV.

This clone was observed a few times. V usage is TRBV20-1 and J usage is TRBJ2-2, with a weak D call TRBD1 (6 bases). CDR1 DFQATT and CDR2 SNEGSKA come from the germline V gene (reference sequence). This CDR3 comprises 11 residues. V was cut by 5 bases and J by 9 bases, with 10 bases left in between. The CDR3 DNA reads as TGCAGTGCTGGGGGCAGCAGGGAGCTGTTTTTT. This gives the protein CSAGGSRELFF.

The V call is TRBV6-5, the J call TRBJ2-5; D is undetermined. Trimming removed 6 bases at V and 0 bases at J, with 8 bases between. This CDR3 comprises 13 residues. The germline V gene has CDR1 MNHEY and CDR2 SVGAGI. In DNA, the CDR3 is TGTGCCAGCAGGAGGTTAGACCAAGAGACCCAGTACTTC. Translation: CASRRLDQETQYF.

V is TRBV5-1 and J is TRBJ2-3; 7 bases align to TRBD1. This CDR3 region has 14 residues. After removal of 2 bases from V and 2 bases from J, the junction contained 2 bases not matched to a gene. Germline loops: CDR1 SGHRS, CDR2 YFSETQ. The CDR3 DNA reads TGCGCCAGCAGCTTAAGGGGGCTCACAGATACGCAGTATTTT. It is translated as CASSLRGLTDTQYF.

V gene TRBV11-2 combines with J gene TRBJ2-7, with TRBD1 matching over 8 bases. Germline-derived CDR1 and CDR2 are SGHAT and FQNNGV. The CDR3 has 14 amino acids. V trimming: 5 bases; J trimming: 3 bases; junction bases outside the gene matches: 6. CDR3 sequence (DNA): TGTGCCAGCAGCCACGGACAGGGCAACTACGAGCAGTACGTC. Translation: CASSHGQGNYEQYV.

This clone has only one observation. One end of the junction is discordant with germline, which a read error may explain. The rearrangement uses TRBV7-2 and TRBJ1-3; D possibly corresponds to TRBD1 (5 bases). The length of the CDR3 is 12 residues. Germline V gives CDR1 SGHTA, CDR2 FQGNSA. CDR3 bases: TGTGCCAGCAGCTTAGCGCTGACAGCCTCGGATTTT. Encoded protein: CASSLALTASDF.